These T cell receptor beta chains were read from a single sample in a study of cytomegalovirus exposure and HLA in healthy donors. Profiling relied on immunoSEQ multiplex PCR, and the TCRdb table lists in-frame clones only, not all of them. Among around 99,000 clones listed, 81% were seen once. The specimen was PBMCs. These receptors all stem from a woman younger than 45 in good health and CMV-seronegative. Both conserved end residues are part of each CDR3. The D gene is left open where the match is weak. The size of a clone is reported for some rows only, either as once, few or many, or as a class for expanded clones.

NA TRBJ1-1 TRBV7-4 TRBD1 TGTGCCAGCAGCCACCATCCGAACCGGGACAGGAACACTGAAGCTTTCTTT CASSHHPNRDRNTEAFF
NA TRBJ2-3 TRBV28 NA TGTGCCAGCAGACCCAAGGGGGATACGCAGTATTTT CASRPKGDTQYF
NA TRBJ2-7 TRBV19 NA TGTGCCAGTAGTATCACTCAATCCTACGAGCAGTACTTC CASSITQSYEQYF
NA TRBJ2-7 TRBV14 NA TGTGCCAGCAGCCTCCGGGACTCCGACGCCTACGAGCAGTACTTC CASSLRDSDAYEQYF
NA TRBJ1-5 TRBV28 TRBD1 TGTGCCAGCAGTTCTCTGGGACAGAGCAATCAGCCCCAGCATTTT CASSSLGQSNQPQHF
few TRBJ2-1 TRBV5-1 NA TGCGCCAGCAGCTTGTCTTTGAGCTCCTACAATGAGCAGTTCTTC CASSLSLSSYNEQFF
NA TRBJ2-1 TRBV7-2 NA TGTGCCAGCAGCCCATGGCGGACACGCTCCTACAATGAGCAGTTCTTC CASSPWRTRSYNEQFF
NA TRBJ1-1 TRBV28 NA TGTGCCAGCAGAGACAGTGCTGAAGCTTTCTTT CASRDSAEAFF
NA TRBJ1-2 TRBV28 NA TGTGCCAGCAGACTTACGTCCTATGGCTACACCTTC CASRLTSYGYTF
NA TRBJ2-1 TRBV2 TRBD1 TGTGCCAGCTCGCGGACAGGGCCCTACAATGAGCAGTTCTTC CASSRTGPYNEQFF
once TRBJ1-1 TRBV4-1 NA TGCGCCAGCAGCCATCATTACCAGACAGGGAACACTGAAGCTTTCTTT CASSHHYQTGNTEAFF
NA TRBJ1-1 TRBV6-5 NA TGTGCCAGCAGGGAGGACTTTGCTGAAGCTTTCTTT CASREDFAEAFF
once TRBJ1-1 TRBV6-4 NA TGTGCCAGCAGTGAGCAGGTGGGCACTGAAGCTTTCTTT CASSEQVGTEAFF
NA TRBJ2-2 TRBV4-3 NA TGCGCCAGCAGTGGTCTCACAGGGCCTCACACCGGGGAGCTGTTTTTT CASSGLTGPHTGELFF
NA TRBJ2-7 TRBV2 TRBD2 TGTGCCAGCAGTTACGTACTAGCGTTCACCTACGAGCAGTACTTC CASSYVLAFTYEQYF
NA TRBJ1-1 TRBV4-1 TRBD1 TGCGCCAGCAGCCTCGGACAGGCGGATGAAGCTTTCTTT CASSLGQADEAFF
NA TRBJ2-2 TRBV11-2 NA TGTGCCAGCAGCCTAGGCGGATGGTCCGGGGAGCTGTTTTTT CASSLGGWSGELFF
NA TRBJ2-7 TRBV2 TRBD2 TGTGCCAGCACGGTTGGACCCCTTCTAGCGGGCCACGAGCAGTACTTC CASTVGPLLAGHEQYF
once TRBJ2-3 TRBV28 NA TGTGCCAGCAGTTTAAGTGCGGGTCCTCACACAGATACGCAGTATTTT CASSLSAGPHTDTQYF
NA TRBJ1-6 TRBV27 NA TGTGCCAGCAGTTTATCGCCTGACAGGACCTACTCCTATAATTCACCCCTCCACTTT CASSLSPDRTYSYNSPLHF
once TRBJ2-4 TRBV7-6 TRBD1 TGTGCCAGCAGCTACGCCCCGACAGGGGGTAGCGGGTTTTATAGCATTCAGTACTTC CASSYAPTGGSGFYSIQYF
NA TRBJ2-1 TRBV15 TRBD2 TGTGCCACTTCGTATCCGGGACTAGCGGTCAATGAGCAGTTCTTC CATSYPGLAVNEQFF